A selection of T cell receptor beta chains follows, all from one sample in a study of tumor-infiltrating lymphocytes in primary liver carcinoma. From the multiplex PCR reads, TCRdb called clonotypes with MiXCR, one entry per CDR3 protein. Here the sample spans about 320,000 distinct CDR3 sequences, about 50% being singletons. Sequencing input: peripheral blood. The origin of the receptors is a woman aged 25 to 39 with primary liver carcinoma and hepatitis B virus infection. CDR3s include the opening cysteine and the closing phenylalanine or tryptophan. D genes are given only for firm matches. Expanded clones get a size class; other rows say once, few or many, or leave the size out.

>few|TRBJ2-7|TRBD2|TRBV10-2
TGCACCAGTACCCGGACAGGCGGGAGGGACGAGCAGTACTTC
CTSTRTGGRDEQYF
>many|TRBJ1-1|.|TRBV29-1
TGCAGCGTATCGGGAAATGGAGCTTTCTTT
CSVSGNGAFF
>.|TRBJ2-7|TRBD2|TRBV4-2
TGTGCCAGCAACCAAGTAGCGGGAGGGACCTACGAGCAGTACTTC
CASNQVAGGTYEQYF
>.|TRBJ2-3|.|TRBV4-3
TGCGCCAGCAGCAGCTCCCCACGATCCACAGATACGCAGTATTTT
CASSSSPRSTDTQYF
>few|TRBJ2-3|.|TRBV7-9
TGTGCCATCATATCGGGACCGATAGTGACAGATACGCAGTATTTT
CAIISGPIVTDTQYF
>once|TRBJ2-3|.|TRBV1
TGCACCAGCAGCCCCCGGACAGCATTTAAAATCCCGACAGATACGCAGTATTTT
CTSSPRTAFKIPTDTQYF
>once|TRBJ1-2|.|TRBV28
TGTGCCAGCACGTTGCAAAGCTATGGCTACACCTTC
CASTLQSYGYTF
>.|TRBJ2-7|.|TRBV6-2/TRBV6-3
TGTGCCAGCAGTTACGGGAGCGGATCGGGGAATTCCTACGAGCAGTACTTC
CASSYGSGSGNSYEQYF
>many|TRBJ2-7|TRBD1|TRBV29-1
TGCAGCGTTGGTATTGGACAGGGTGTCCACGAGCAGTACTTC
CSVGIGQGVHEQYF
>many|TRBJ2-5|.|TRBV29-1
TGCAGCGTTTCTACAGGGTCCCCAGGCCAGTACTTC
CSVSTGSPGQYF
>.|TRBJ2-2|.|TRBV10-3
TGTGCCGCCTCCGCAGGAGGCACCAGGGAGCTGTTTTTT
CAASAGGTRELFF
>many|TRBJ2-2|TRBD1|TRBV6-2/TRBV6-3
TGTGCCAGCAGTTTAACAGGACAGGGTACCGGGGAGCTGTTTTTT
CASSLTGQGTGELFF
>.|TRBJ1-2|TRBD1|TRBV5-1
TGCGCCAACAGCTTGGGCCCGGGACAGCCAAACTATGGCTACACCTTC
CANSLGPGQPNYGYTF
>.|TRBJ1-5|.|TRBV6-6
TGTGCCAGCAGTTACGACGAGAACACGACAGGTTTCAATCAGCCCCAGCATTTT
CASSYDENTTGFNQPQHF
>once|TRBJ2-2|TRBD1|TRBV4-1
TGCGCCAGCAACCACCGATTGACAGGGAAGGTTCCCGGGGAGCTGTTTTTT
CASNHRLTGKVPGELFF
>few|TRBJ2-1|TRBD2|TRBV7-9
TGTGCCAGCAGCTTAGCATGGCGTCCAGTGCCAGGGACTAGTGCTGGTAATGAGCAGTTCTTC
CASSLAWRPVPGTSAGNEQFF
>many|TRBJ2-3|.|TRBV29-1
TGCAGCGGGGGACTTTCAACGGATACGCAGTATTTT
CSGGLSTDTQYF
>.|TRBJ2-6|.|TRBV5-6
TGTGCCAGCATCAATTTAGGTCTCTCTGGGGGCAACGTCCTGACTTTC
CASINLGLSGGNVLTF
>.|TRBJ2-7|.|TRBV28
TGTGCCATCAGTTCCGGCCAGTCCTACGAGCAGTACTTC
CAISSGQSYEQYF
>.|TRBJ2-3|.|TRBV29-1
TGCATCGTTGGGGTCGGGGGGCGCACAGATACGCAGTATTTT
CIVGVGGRTDTQYF
>.|TRBJ1-3|.|TRBV4-2
TGTGCCAGCAGCCAAGCCGGGGTCTCTGGAAACACCGTATATTTT
CASSQAGVSGNTVYF
>many|TRBJ1-1|.|TRBV6-5
TGTGCCAGCAGTCCCTCAGGGGCCACTGAAGCTTTCTTT
CASSPSGATEAFF
>.|TRBJ2-1|.|TRBV21-1
TGTGCCAGCAGCGACGGGACAGATTCCCTCTATATGGTCAATGAGCAGTTCTTC
CASSDGTDSLYMVNEQFF
>few|TRBJ2-1|.|TRBV4-2
TGTGCCAGCAGCCAAGTTTCGACTAGAGTTCATGAGCAGTTCTTC
CASSQVSTRVHEQFF